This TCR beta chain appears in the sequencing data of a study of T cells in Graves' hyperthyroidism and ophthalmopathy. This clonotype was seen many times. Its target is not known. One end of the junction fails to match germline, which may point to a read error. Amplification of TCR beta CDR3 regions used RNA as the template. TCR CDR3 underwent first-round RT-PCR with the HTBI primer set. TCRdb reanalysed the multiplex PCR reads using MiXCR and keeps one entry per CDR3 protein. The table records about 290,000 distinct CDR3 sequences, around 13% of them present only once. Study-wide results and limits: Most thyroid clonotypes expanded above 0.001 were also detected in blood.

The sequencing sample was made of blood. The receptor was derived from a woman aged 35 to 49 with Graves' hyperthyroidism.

The CDR3 here is CASSLGQGSQPQHF. CDR3 DNA sequence: TGCGCCAGCAGCTTGGGGCAGGGGTCGCAGCCCCAGCATTTT. This chain links TRBV12-3 or TRBV12-4 with TRBJ1-5; D perhaps matches TRBD1 (6 bases). This CDR3 region has 14 residues.